This T cell receptor (beta chain) was retrieved from a study of T cells expressing NK-cell markers. TCRdb re-called the 5' RACE reads; one entry per CDR3 protein, DNA not given. The sample has 400,000 to 450,000 distinct CDR3 sequences; the top ten hold approximately 7%. This CDR3 has 16 residues. Germline CDR1 and CDR2: MDHEN and SYDVKM. This receptor was taken from a woman aged 18-69 years in good health. The specimen was blood T cells: a sorted CD56 or NKG2C T cell subset, CD4+ or CD8+ T cells, or bulk PBMC T cells (not recorded which). The chain uses TRBV28 and TRBJ2-7; TCRdb selects TRBD2, and the lack of DNA leaves this call unchecked. CDR3 sequence: CASSLGGLADPYEQYF.